The sequence of this T cell receptor beta chain was determined in a study of cytomegalovirus exposure and HLA in healthy donors. General study points: On later analysis, the bulk of CMV-associated TCR beta chains appeared to be HLA-restricted.

A remark on this clone: The target antigen is unknown.

Germline V gene sequence: CDR1 KGHSH, CDR2 LQKENI. There are 15 residues in the CDR3. With V trimmed by 6 bases and J by 8 bases, 8 bases remained unmatched. Amplification used 60 Vbeta primers and 13 Jbeta primers. Using immunoSEQ multiplex PCR, the repertoire was profiled, and TCRdb retains in-frame clones only, with some absent. Among 150,000 to 200,000 clones, roughly 84% were seen once, and the ten largest hold about 1%. The genes are TRBV18 and TRBJ1-4; 11 positions agree with TRBD1. Material: PBMCs. The TCR originated in a man aged 25 to 40 in good health and CMV-seronegative. This CDR3 reads CASSPTDRGQEKLFF. The CDR3, as DNA: TGTGCCAGCTCCCCCACGGACAGGGGGCAAGAAAAACTGTTTTTT.